This TCR beta chain came from a study of OX40 agonist ivuxolimab in advanced cancers. About the research overall: It was ivuxolimab, an agonistic anti-OX40 (CD134) antibody, that patients were treated with. Ivuxolimab doses were 0.01, 0.1, 0.3, 1.5, 3 or 10 mg/kg every 2 weeks.

About this clone: What it recognizes is unknown.

Method: immunoSEQ multiplex PCR; TCRdb's copy keeps in-frame clones and lacks some. Among about 20,000 clones, 75% to 90% were seen once, and the ten largest hold 50% to 65%. CDR3 length: 12 residues. V was shortened by 6 bases and J by 8 bases, with 10 bases between the two germline ends. Looked up from germline, CDR1 is MGHDK and CDR2 is SYGVNS. Overall study results and limits: Among expanded peripheral T cells, antigen specificity went undetermined. CD4+ T cells averaged fewer expanded clones than CD8+ T cells.

The rearrangement joins TRBV25-1 to TRBJ1-4, with D perhaps TRBD1 (5 bases). The sequences come from CD4+ or CD8+ T cells sorted from blood, collected in a trial of the OX40 agonist ivuxolimab. The sequence derives from an adult with an advanced solid tumor such as melanoma, head and neck, liver or kidney cancer. This CDR3 reads CASSPQGEKLFF. DNA of the CDR3: TGTGCCAGCAGCCCCCAGGGAGAAAAACTGTTTTTT. Drawing the rest from reference TRBV25-1 and TRBJ1-4, the complete variable domain is EADIYQTPRYLVIGTGKKITLECSQTMGHDKMYWYQQDPGMELHLIHYSYGVNSTEKGDLSSESTVSRIRTEHFPLTLESARPSHTSQYLCASSPQGEKLFFGSGTQLSVL.